This T cell receptor beta chain was sequenced in a study of blood T cell repertoires in COVID-19. On the study more broadly: Researchers got acute and convalescent COVID-19 samples from the United States, Italy and Spain. Sources were T cells, B-cell-depleted T cells, or PBMCs; the material itself was cDNA or gDNA.

Original analysis: Nucleated cell counts were estimated from reference gene primer amplification. Measured with immunoSEQ multiplex PCR; TCRdb has only the in-frame clones, and not every one. From that table come the V and J calls and clone size; the DNA was used to work out D and trimming. Found here are roughly 50,000 clones, 85% to 90% of them singletons; the top ten hold 25% to 30%. Germline lookup yields CDR1 SQVTM and CDR2 ANQGSEA. Trimming removed 4 bases at V and 2 bases at J, with 9 bases between. The CDR3 contains 13 residues. The sample comprised peripheral blood. This chain uses TRBV29-1 with TRBJ2-1; perhaps TRBD2 as D (5 bases). The receptor was derived from a human donor in a cohort sampled during active COVID-19. In DNA, the CDR3 is TGCAGCGTTGGGGTGAGGGCCTACAATGAGCAGTTCTTC. Translating it yields CSVGVRAYNEQFF.